This entry lists 29 T cell receptor beta chains sequenced from one sample in a study of shared T cell receptors in the human thymus. Using immunoSEQ multiplex PCR, the repertoire was profiled, and TCRdb retains in-frame clones only, with some absent. Among a few hundred thousand clones listed, 85% to 95% were seen once. The sequencing sample was made of thymocytes. These receptors originate from a human donor.

The chain has TRBV20-1 and TRBJ2-7; D ambiguous. CDR1 and CDR2 (germline): DFQATT, SNEGSKA (reference sequence). This CDR3 region has 11 residues. Trimming took 6 bases from V and 2 from J, leaving 8 bases between them. DNA of the CDR3: TGCAGTGCCCAGATTCCCTACGAGCAGTACTTC. This encodes CSAQIPYEQYF.

The V and J genes are TRBV7-2 and TRBJ1-1; D is uncertain. With 3 bases removed from V and 1 base from J, the gap between germline ends came to 9 bases. Germline V CDR1 and CDR2: SGHTA, FQGNSA. The CDR3 runs to 14 residues. CDR3 coding DNA: TGTGCCAGCAGCTTTAACGACCAGAACACTGAAGCTTTCTTT. Translating it yields CASSFNDQNTEAFF. The variable domain in full, with the rest retrieved from reference TRBV7-2 and TRBJ1-1, is GAGVSQSPSNKVTEKGKDVELRCDPISGHTALYWYRQSLGQGLEFLIYFQGNSAPDKSGLPSDRFSAERTGGSVSTLTIQRTQQEDSAVYLCASSFNDQNTEAFFGQGTRLTVV.

The rearrangement joins TRBV2 to TRBJ2-3, with 7 bases lining up with TRBD2. Unmatched junction bases numbered 10, after V lost 3 bases and J lost 4 bases. Germline CDR1 SNHLY, CDR2 FYNNEI. The length of the CDR3 is 16 residues. CDR3 protein: CASSDKSGISADTQYF. CDR3 bases: TGTGCCAGCAGTGATAAGAGCGGGATTAGCGCAGATACGCAGTATTTT.

The chain couples TRBV15 to TRBJ2-1; 7 positions agree with TRBD2. Germline assignment: CDR1 LNHNV and CDR2 YYDKDF (reference sequence). The V gene end was trimmed by 5 bases and the J gene end by 7 bases; junction bases not matched to a gene: 14. This CDR3 comprises 16 residues. This chain's CDR3 is CATSLLLGRASNEQFF. The CDR3, as DNA: TGTGCCACCAGCCTTCTTTTGGGGAGGGCCTCAAATGAGCAGTTCTTC.

CDR3 amino acids: CASSRTLTNEKLFF. Here the CDR3 DNA reads TGTGCCAGCAGCCGGACATTGACGAATGAAAAACTGTTTTTT. V usage is TRBV7-6 and J usage is TRBJ1-4, with D possibly TRBD1 on 5 matching bases. Germline CDR1 and CDR2: SGHVS and FNYEAQ. The length of the CDR3 is 14 residues. V lost 5 bases and J lost 5, with 12 bases in between.

This clone came up once. The chain links TRBV30 to TRBJ1-2; D uncertain. This CDR3 contains 13 residues. The V end was cut by 0 bases, the J end by 2 bases, with 7 bases between. Germline CDR1 and CDR2: GTSNPN and SVGIG (reference sequence). The CDR3 bases are TGTGCCTGGAGTGTTGACAAAAACTATGGCTACACCTTC. Translated: CAWSVDKNYGYTF.

The count of this clone is one. The rearrangement joins TRBV5-4 to TRBJ1-1, with D possibly TRBD1 on 5 matching bases. The CDR3 contains 15 residues. V was clipped by 4 bases and J by 5 bases, with 18 bases between them. Germline-derived CDR1 and CDR2 are SGHNT and YYREEE (reference sequence). This CDR3 is CASSRTRRGRTEAFF. The DNA of the CDR3 is TGTGCCAGCAGCCGTACGCGTCGGGGACGGACTGAAGCTTTCTTT.

The CDR3 DNA follows: TGTGCCAGTAACAGCGGGAGACCCTACGAGCAGTACTTC. Protein product: CASNSGRPYEQYF. The chain combines TRBV19 with TRBJ2-7; TRBD2 agrees at 8 bases. V lost 7 bases to trimming and J lost 2 bases; unmatched junction nucleotides: 4. CDR1 is LNHDA and CDR2 is SQIVND in the germline V gene (reference sequence). The CDR3 totals 13 residues. Full variable domain (outside the CDR3, taken from reference TRBV19 and TRBJ2-7): DGGITQSPKYLFRKEGQNVTLSCEQNLNHDAMYWYRQDPGQGLRLIYYSQIVNDFQKGDIAEGYSVSREKKESFPLTVTSAQKNPTAFYLCASNSGRPYEQYFGPGTRLTVT.

The chain joins TRBV28 to TRBJ1-4; D not resolved. The CDR3 consists of 14 residues. Germline CDR1 and CDR2: MDHEN and SYDVKM. Between the trimmed V and J ends, which lost 3 bases and 5 bases, there was a span of 10 bases. The CDR3 nucleotides read TGTGCCAGCAGTTTGAAGACCGGGAATGAAAAACTGTTTTTT. This codes for CASSLKTGNEKLFF.

The V call is TRBV9, the J call TRBJ2-7; 13 bases line up with TRBD2. CDR3 length: 14 residues. The V segment lost 0 bases and the J segment 7 bases; nucleotides outside the gene matches: 1. CDR1 and CDR2 from the germline V gene are SGDLS and YYNGEE. This chain's CDR3 is CASSVGLAGGEQYF. The CDR3 nucleotides are TGTGCCAGCAGCGTAGGACTAGCGGGAGGTGAGCAGTACTTC.

The chain uses TRBV12-1 and TRBJ1-5. TRBV12-1 is a pseudogene locus. The CDR3 length is 18 residues. CDR3 loop: CASSSRATLRVSNQPQHF. In DNA form, the CDR3 reads TGTGCCAGCAGCTCCCGCGCGACCCTTAGAGTTAGCAATCAGCCCCAGCATTTT.

The gene calls are TRBV4-3 and TRBJ2-7, with 8 bases lining up with TRBD2. CDR1 is LGHNA and CDR2 is YSLEER in the germline V gene. This CDR3 region has 14 residues. Trimming cost V 1 base and J 5 bases; bases outside gene matches: 4. CDR3: CASSQVGLVDEQYF. CDR3 DNA sequence: TGCGCCAGCAGCCAAGTGGGACTAGTCGACGAGCAGTACTTC.

The chain recombines TRBV11-2 with TRBJ2-3; 14 nucleotides line up with TRBD2. J gave up 5 bases and V 4 bases, and 8 bases lay outside the gene matches. Germline lookup yields CDR1 SGHAT and CDR2 FQNNGV. The CDR3 sequence is 17 residues long. The CDR3 DNA sequence: TGTGCCAGCAGCTCAACGGGACTAGCGGGAGTAGTAGATACGCAGTATTTT. Amino acid sequence: CASSSTGLAGVVDTQYF. The whole variable domain, filled in from reference TRBV11-2 and TRBJ2-3, reads EAGVAQSPRYKIIEKRQSVAFWCNPISGHATLYWYQQILGQGPKLLIQFQNNGVVDDSQLPKDRFSAERLKGVDSTLKIQPAKLEDSAVYLCASSSTGLAGVVDTQYFGPGTRLTVL.

V usage is TRBV7-2 and J usage is TRBJ2-7; 11 bases agree with TRBD2. The ends lost 5 bases at V and 2 bases at J; junction bases unmatched: 5. The CDR3 is made up of 15 amino acids. Per germline, CDR1 SGHTA and CDR2 FQGNSA. The CDR3 nucleotides are TGTGCCAGCAGCCCCGGGACTAGCGGAACCTACGAGCAGTACTTC. Protein product: CASSPGTSGTYEQYF.

The chain carries TRBV14 and TRBJ1-1; D perhaps matches TRBD1 (5 bases). Trimming shortened V by 0 bases and J by 0 bases, and 11 bases separated the two germline ends. CDR1 is SGHDN and CDR2 is FVKESK in the germline V gene. The CDR3 has 16 residues. The CDR3 spells CASSQDWGEMNTEAFF. The CDR3 bases are TGTGCCAGCAGCCAAGATTGGGGGGAAATGAACACTGAAGCTTTCTTT.

V gene TRBV5-4 combines with J gene TRBJ2-1; D remains ambiguous. Germline V gives CDR1 SGHNT, CDR2 YYREEE (reference sequence). V shed 5 bases and J shed 0 bases, with 18 bases lying between them. This CDR3 spans 17 amino acids. The CDR3 spells CASSIKTPGGSYNEQFF. As DNA, the CDR3 is TGTGCCAGCAGTATTAAGACCCCGGGTGGCTCCTACAATGAGCAGTTCTTC.

V usage is TRBV27 and J usage is TRBJ1-5, with D possibly matching TRBD1 (5 bases). Germline CDR1 MNHEY, CDR2 SMNVEV (reference sequence). The CDR3 length is 13 residues. The V end was cut by 6 bases, the J end by 4 bases, with 10 bases between. In nucleotides, the CDR3 is TGTGCCAGCAGCTCAGGGTTAAATCAGCCCCAGCATTTT. Residues: CASSSGLNQPQHF.

Only a few counts were recorded for this clone. The genes are TRBV19 and TRBJ1-1; a weak D match, TRBD1 (5 bases). With 5 bases removed from V and 4 bases from J, the gap between germline ends came to 14 bases. The length of the CDR3 is 14 residues. The germline V gene encodes CDR1 LNHDA and CDR2 SQIVND (reference sequence). CDR3 DNA: TGTGCCAGTAGTCCGACAGCCTTGGGCACTGAAGCTTTCTTT. Translating gives CASSPTALGTEAFF.

The genes are TRBV10-3 and TRBJ2-1; a possible D gene is TRBD1 (6 bases). Deletions cut 3 bases from V and 8 bases from J, with 17 bases between. The germline CDR1 and CDR2 sequences are ENHRY and SYGVKD. The CDR3 is 15 residues long. The CDR3 region has the DNA TGTGCCATCAGTGATCCGGGACACGGGGTGGATGAGCAGTTCTTC. It codes for CAISDPGHGVDEQFF.

The rearrangement links TRBV27 to TRBJ1-2; 8 positions agree with TRBD1. The CDR3 has 15 residues. J gave up 1 base and V 6 bases, and 7 bases lay outside the gene matches. Germline lookup yields CDR1 MNHEY and CDR2 SMNVEV (reference sequence). CDR3 coding DNA: TGTGCCAGCAGCGAACAGGGGGTCGGTAACTATGGCTACACCTTC. Its protein is CASSEQGVGNYGYTF.

The rearrangement uses TRBV9 and TRBJ1-4, with TRBD1 matching 7 bases. Trimming at V came to 0 bases and at J to 5 bases, leaving 7 bases not matched to a gene. Germline CDR1 and CDR2: SGDLS and YYNGEE. The CDR3 sequence is 16 residues long. CDR3: CASSVGTGVENEKLFF. CDR3 coding DNA: TGTGCCAGCAGCGTAGGAACAGGGGTAGAAAATGAAAAACTGTTTTTT.

Details on this clone: Additional DNA sequences in this sample encode the identical CDR3. This chain joins TRBV6-5 and TRBJ1-1, with D possibly TRBD1 on 5 matching bases. Trimming removed 2 bases at V and 7 bases at J, with 5 bases between. CDR3 length: 11 amino acids. Germline CDR1 is MNHEY and CDR2 is SVGAGI. The CDR3 loop reads CASSYGGEAFF. CDR3 DNA sequence: TGTGCCAGCAGTTACGGGGGTGAAGCTTTCTTT.

The chain joins TRBV11-2 to TRBJ2-2; 15 positions agree with TRBD2. The V segment lost 6 bases and the J segment 5 bases; nucleotides outside the gene matches: 10. The CDR3 has 18 residues. Germline V gives CDR1 SGHAT, CDR2 FQNNGV. CDR3 sequence (DNA): TGTGCCAGCAGTCCTGGACTAGCGGGAGGGCCCTCGACCGGGGAGCTGTTTTTT. This sequence encodes CASSPGLAGGPSTGELFF.

This sequence joins TRBV28 and TRBJ2-7; TRBD2 matches 7 bases. Germline-derived CDR1 and CDR2 are MDHEN and SYDVKM. This CDR3 spans 16 amino acids. V trimming: 6 bases; J trimming: 6 bases; junction bases outside the gene matches: 17. The CDR3 protein is CASRLHRDYGRAEQYF. CDR3 nucleotide sequence: TGTGCCAGCAGACTACACCGGGACTACGGACGGGCCGAGCAGTACTTC.

V usage is TRBV6-1 and J usage is TRBJ2-7, with 8 bases aligning to TRBD1. Germline lookup yields CDR1 MNHNS and CDR2 SASEGT. The J segment lost 9 bases and the V segment lost 2 bases, leaving 12 bases of the junction unmatched. CDR3 length: 15 residues. The chain's CDR3 is CASSEQGAMLKAQYF. The CDR3 region has the DNA TGTGCCAGCAGTGAACAGGGGGCGATGCTAAAGGCGCAGTACTTC.

This rearrangement joins TRBV2 to TRBJ2-1, with D perhaps TRBD2 (7 bases). Deletions cut 7 bases from V and 9 bases from J, with 25 bases between. Germline values: CDR1 SNHLY, CDR2 FYNNEI. The CDR3 has 16 residues. CDR3 sequence reads: CASNGGGTLPHGEQFF. CDR3 coding DNA: TGTGCCAGCAATGGGGGGGGCACTCTCCCACACGGTGAGCAGTTCTTC.

The rearrangement links TRBV28 to TRBJ2-7; maybe TRBD1 (5 bases). The CDR3 has 16 amino acids. Germline CDR1 is MDHEN and CDR2 is SYDVKM. Trimming pared 6 bases from V and 0 bases from J, leaving 18 bases between. In DNA, the CDR3 is TGTGCCAGCAGCCCCGGCACAGGCGCTAGCTCCTACGAGCAGTACTTC. The encoded protein is CASSPGTGASSYEQYF.

The chain combines TRBV4-1 with TRBJ2-1, with TRBD2 identical over 7 bases. The CDR3 extends over 16 amino acids. V dropped 0 bases and J dropped 3; count of bases not matched to a gene: 5. Germline V gene data show CDR1 as MGHRA and CDR2 as YSYEKL. Here the CDR3 reads CASSQDPLADYNEQFF. The CDR3 DNA is TGCGCCAGCAGCCAAGATCCCCTAGCGGACTACAATGAGCAGTTCTTC.

The J gene is TRBJ2-7, the V gene TRBV11-2; D unresolved. The germline V gene encodes CDR1 SGHAT and CDR2 FQNNGV. V lost 5 bases, J lost 0 bases, and 17 bases lay in between. This CDR3 is 16 amino acids long. The CDR3 reads CASSPRRHLSSYEQYF. The CDR3 coding sequence is TGTGCCAGCAGCCCCCGTCGGCACCTGAGCTCCTACGAGCAGTACTTC.